Each of the 6 T cell receptor beta chains below was sequenced from the same sample in a study of T cell repertoires in cytomegalovirus infection (dated by TCRdb to about 2019). Reads for this sample came from an Illumina HiSeq 1500. Clones were called with MiXCR by TCRdb after fastp trimmed the public reads at Q25, and only in-frame beta chains were retained. Rows are combined by CDR3 protein, so each entry shows the most common genes and DNA. The sample table holds about 450,000 distinct CDR3 sequences, of which roughly 30% were seen once. Roughly 15% of the sample is in the top ten clones. Specimen: PBMCs. Every receptor here comes from a human donor in good health (CMV status not recorded). Some clones in this sample may be carry-over from other donors' samples.

This chain joins TRBV7-2 and TRBJ1-1, with D possibly TRBD1 on 5 matching bases. V dropped 5 bases and J dropped 7 bases, with 17 bases sitting between them. Germline V gene lookup returns CDR1 SGHTA and CDR2 FQGNSA. This CDR3 is 14 amino acids long. In DNA, the CDR3 is TGTGCCAGCAGCCTCTCCAGGGTGGCTGTTGAAGCTTTCTTT. Encoded protein: CASSLSRVAVEAFF.

This sequence joins TRBV28 and TRBJ2-7; D tentatively fits TRBD1 or TRBD2 (5 bases each). V lost 6 bases and J lost 3, with 15 bases in between. Germline V gene data show CDR1 as MDHEN and CDR2 as SYDVKM. The CDR3 sequence is 14 residues long. The CDR3 is CASSPPSGSYEQYF. Here the CDR3 DNA reads TGTGCCAGCAGCCCTCCCTCAGGGAGCTACGAGCAGTACTTC.

This chain joins TRBV28 and TRBJ1-1; D call uncertain. V lost 5 bases to trimming and J lost 1 base, with 8 bases between them. Germline V gene data show CDR1 as MDHEN and CDR2 as SYDVKM. CDR3 size: 13 residues. CDR3 region: CASSVLENTEAFF. The DNA of the CDR3 is TGTGCCAGCAGTGTTTTAGAGAACACTGAAGCTTTCTTT.

For the CDR3, the DNA is TGTGCCAGCAGTGAAGGTTCAGGGCGCGAGCAGTACTTC. Its translation is CASSEGSGREQYF. V usage is TRBV6-1 and J usage is TRBJ2-7, with D possibly TRBD1 on 5 matching bases. Germline CDR1 and CDR2: MNHNS and SASEGT. The V end was cut by 1 base, the J end by 6 bases, with 10 bases between. CDR3 length: 13 amino acids.

This clonotype has a count of ten or more. The CDR3 here is CASSRNDEQYF. DNA for the CDR3: TGTGCCAGCAGTCGGAATGACGAGCAGTACTTC. V and J are TRBV3-1 and TRBJ2-7, with D unclear. Germline V gives CDR1 LGHDT, CDR2 YNNKEL (reference sequence). The CDR3 runs to 11 residues. V lost 6 bases, J lost 5 bases, and 8 bases lay in between.

Concerning this clonotype: The CDR3 ends on some other residue instead of the conserved phenylalanine or tryptophan, so this is likely a read error. The chain uses TRBV12-3 or TRBV12-4 and TRBJ1-5; D may be TRBD1 (6 bases). This CDR3 is built from 13 residues. Trimming cost V 6 bases and J 4 bases, with 10 bases left between them. In DNA form, the CDR3 reads TGTGCCAGCAGAGACAGGAATAATCAGCCCCAGCATTTG. It encodes CASRDRNNQPQHL.